The sequence of this T cell receptor beta chain was determined in a study of control samples from healthy donors and cancer patients. In germline, CDR1 is SGHTA, CDR2 FQGTGA. This CDR3 contains 15 residues. Trimming at V came to 5 bases and at J to 3 bases, leaving 9 bases not matched to a gene. The data were produced by immunoSEQ multiplex PCR, yet TCRdb's version contains in-frame clones alone and is incomplete. In the table there are about 160,000 clones, approximately 90% of which are singletons. The clonotype was recovered from a woman aged 25 to 39 in good health. The sample consisted of blood. The chain has TRBV7-3 and TRBJ2-5, with 7 bases identical to TRBD2. This chain's CDR3 is CASSPFGLAEETQYF. The CDR3 nucleotides read TGTGCCAGCAGCCCGTTCGGGCTAGCGGAAGAGACCCAGTACTTC.